Listed here are 26 T cell receptor beta chains from one sample, sequenced in a study of cytomegalovirus exposure and HLA in healthy donors. The PCR was carried out with 60 Vbeta primers and 13 Jbeta primers. Profiled with immunoSEQ multiplex PCR; TCRdb holds only in-frame clones, not every one. The table lists about 190,000 clones, roughly 74% of them singletons, with over 12% in the top ten. What was sequenced was PBMCs. The receptors here all came from a woman in her 30s in good health and CMV-seropositive.

The chain combines TRBV7-2 with TRBJ1-2, with D perhaps matching TRBD1 (6 bases). The germline V gene encodes CDR1 SGHTA and CDR2 FQGNSA. Trimming left V 2 bases short and J 5 bases short, with 6 bases between. The CDR3 sequence is 12 residues long. CDR3: CASSLQGYGYTF. The CDR3 coding sequence is TGTGCCAGCAGCTTACAGGGGTATGGCTACACCTTC.

The rearrangement joins TRBV19 to TRBJ2-7; 7 bases match TRBD2. The CDR3 totals 15 residues. Losses at the gene ends were 3 bases for V and 1 base for J; bases not matched to a gene: 6. Looked up from germline, CDR1 is LNHDA and CDR2 is SQIVND (reference sequence). The CDR3 here is CASSIGRGESYEQYF. The CDR3 DNA reads as TGTGCCAGTAGTATCGGACGGGGGGAATCCTACGAGCAGTACTTC.

CDR3 amino acids: CASRTGQDTEAFF. CDR3 bases: TGTGCCAGTAGGACAGGGCAGGACACTGAAGCTTTCTTT. The gene calls are TRBV28 and TRBJ1-1; TRBD1 matches at 8 bases. This CDR3 region has 13 residues. With V trimmed by 9 bases and J by 3 bases, 6 bases remained unmatched. Germline V gene lookup returns CDR1 MDHEN and CDR2 SYDVKM.

This clone came up once. The rearrangement joins TRBV28 to TRBJ1-2, with a tentative D call TRBD1 (5 bases). Trimming took off 6 bases at V and 3 bases at J, with 17 bases between the two ends. The CDR3 extends over 15 amino acids. CDR1 and CDR2 from the germline V gene are MDHEN and SYDVKM. CDR3 in amino acids: CASRETGLGDYGYTF. The CDR3 region has the DNA TGTGCCAGCAGAGAGACTGGGCTAGGGGACTATGGCTACACCTTC.

The rearrangement joins TRBV14 to TRBJ1-6; TRBD1 agrees at 9 bases. Unmatched junction bases numbered 6, after V lost 5 bases and J lost 10 bases. Germline CDR1 reads SGHDN; CDR2 reads FVKESK. This CDR3 is 14 amino acids long. The CDR3 reads CASSTGQGGSPLHF. DNA of the CDR3: TGTGCCAGCAGCACGGGACAGGGTGGCTCACCCCTCCACTTT.

This clone showed up just once. This sequence joins TRBV9 and TRBJ2-7; 10 positions agree with TRBD2. Germline V gene lookup returns CDR1 SGDLS and CDR2 YYNGEE. V lost 0 bases, J lost 3 bases, and 3 bases stayed unmatched. The CDR3 has 15 amino acids. This chain's CDR3 is CASSVDSSGSYEQYF. CDR3 sequence (DNA): TGTGCCAGCAGCGTAGACTCTAGCGGGAGCTACGAGCAGTACTTC. Full variable domain (outside the CDR3, taken from reference TRBV9 and TRBJ2-7): DSGVTQTPKHLITATGQRVTLRCSPRSGDLSVYWYQQSLDQGLQFLIQYYNGEERAKGNILERFSAQQFPDLHSELNLSSLELGDSALYFCASSVDSSGSYEQYFGPGTRLTVT.

This clone occurred a few times. The chain recombines TRBV30 with TRBJ2-2; 9 positions agree with TRBD1. From germline, CDR1 is GTSNPN and CDR2 SVGIG (reference sequence). The CDR3 spans 15 residues. V lost 5 bases to trimming and J lost 8 bases; unmatched junction nucleotides: 12. CDR3 in DNA: TGTGCCTGGGCAGCGCTGGGACAGGGAATAGGGGAGCTGTTTTTT. Protein product: CAWAALGQGIGELFF. Full variable domain (missing parts from reference TRBV30 and TRBJ2-2): SQTIHQWPATLVQPVGSPLSLECTVEGTSNPNLYWYRQAAGRGLQLLFYSVGIGQISSEVPQNLSASRPQDRQFILSSKKLLLSDSGFYLCAWAALGQGIGELFFGEGSRLTVL.

This clone was seen only once. The V and J genes are TRBV15 and TRBJ2-4; 10 nucleotides align to TRBD2. After removal of 2 bases from V and 8 bases from J, the junction contained 15 bases not matched to a gene. This CDR3 spans 18 amino acids. Looked up from germline, CDR1 is LNHNV and CDR2 is YYDKDF (reference sequence). This CDR3 reads CATSRFDTLAGGEDIQYF. In DNA, the CDR3 is TGTGCCACCAGCAGATTTGATACCTTAGCGGGGGGCGAGGACATTCAGTACTTC.

The chain recombines TRBV29-1 with TRBJ2-5, with TRBD2 matching over 9 bases. The V segment lost 5 bases and the J segment 1 base; nucleotides outside the gene matches: 5. The CDR3 consists of 14 residues. In germline, CDR1 is SQVTM, CDR2 ANQGSEA. The CDR3 loop is CSVILAGLQETQYF. For the CDR3, the DNA is TGCAGCGTTATACTAGCGGGTCTCCAAGAGACCCAGTACTTC.

The V gene is TRBV4-1, the J gene TRBJ2-7; 9 nucleotides match TRBD2. Per germline, CDR1 MGHRA and CDR2 YSYEKL. V lost 1 base, J lost 1 base, and 5 bases stayed unmatched. This CDR3 is 16 amino acids long. CDR3 bases: TGCGCCAGCAGCCAAGCGCGCCTAGCGGGGTCCTACGAGCAGTACTTC. Its translation is CASSQARLAGSYEQYF.

The chain is built from TRBV7-9 and TRBJ2-3; 7 nucleotides line up with TRBD2. Germline V gene lookup returns CDR1 SEHNR and CDR2 FQNEAQ (reference sequence). CDR3 length equals 15 residues. V dropped 3 bases and J dropped 3; count of bases not matched to a gene: 6. The DNA for the CDR3 is TGTGCCAGCAGCTTTCATGGGGGGGTTACAGATACGCAGTATTTT. This sequence encodes CASSFHGGVTDTQYF.

The V and J genes are TRBV9 and TRBJ1-3, with D unresolved. Germline CDR1 and CDR2: SGDLS and YYNGEE. Trimming stripped 0 bases from V and 2 bases from J, with 9 bases between. The CDR3 extends over 15 amino acids. CDR3 protein: CASSVAGFTGNTIYF. CDR3 in DNA: TGTGCCAGCAGCGTAGCTGGCTTTACTGGAAACACCATATATTTT.

The CDR3 is CARSLLGPGQKNYTF. For the CDR3, the DNA is TGTGCCAGAAGCTTGTTAGGCCCGGGACAGAAGAACTACACCTTC. V and J are TRBV5-3 and TRBJ1-2, with 7 bases that match TRBD1. TRBV5-3 belongs to the ORF category, with a function that is uncertain. V was pared by 1 base and J by 10 bases, with 13 bases of the junction left unmatched. The CDR3 runs 15 residues.

The V gene is TRBV27, the J gene TRBJ2-3, with 7 bases matching TRBD2. There are 15 residues in the CDR3. Germline V gene sequence: CDR1 MNHEY, CDR2 SMNVEV (reference sequence). V shed 7 bases, J shed 0 bases, and the junction held 7 bases outside the gene matches. Here the CDR3 reads CASMWGGESTDTQYF. The CDR3 DNA follows: TGTGCCAGCATGTGGGGGGGTGAGAGCACAGATACGCAGTATTTT.

The CDR3 region is CASSIPPGGTQNTEAFF. The CDR3 region has the DNA TGTGCCAGTAGTATACCCCCCGGCGGGACCCAGAACACTGAAGCTTTCTTT. The chain employs TRBV19 and TRBJ1-1; D perhaps matches TRBD1 (5 bases). Germline V gene sequence: CDR1 LNHDA, CDR2 SQIVND (reference sequence). CDR3 length: 17 amino acids. The V and J ends lost 2 bases and 1 base respectively, with 17 bases between them.

The chain couples TRBV4-1 to TRBJ1-2; D is ambiguous. Trimming pared 4 bases from V and 8 bases from J, leaving 11 bases between. Per germline, CDR1 MGHRA and CDR2 YSYEKL. The CDR3 is made up of 12 amino acids. CDR3 in amino acids: CASSPPRGGYTF. In nucleotides, the CDR3 is TGCGCCAGCAGCCCGCCCCGGGGAGGCTACACCTTC.

This chain joins TRBV4-3 and TRBJ2-5; D possibly corresponds to TRBD2 (6 bases). CDR3 length: 15 amino acids. CDR1 is LGHNA, CDR2 YSLEER, per germline. Trimming took 0 bases from V and 7 from J, leaving 15 bases between them. DNA for the CDR3: TGCGCCAGCAGCCAAGAATGGAGGGGAGCGGCGACCCAGTACTTC. Residues: CASSQEWRGAATQYF.

This chain uses TRBV6-1 with TRBJ2-7, with 8 bases aligning to TRBD2. The germline CDR1 and CDR2 sequences are MNHNS and SASEGT. The V segment lost 1 base and the J segment 4 bases; nucleotides outside the gene matches: 9. This CDR3 region has 16 residues. DNA for the CDR3: TGTGCCAGCAGTGAAGGGGGGACTAGGGGGGTTTACGAGCAGTACTTC. Translated: CASSEGGTRGVYEQYF.

The CDR3 is CASSLEGVANEKLFF. The CDR3 coding sequence is TGCGCCAGCAGCTTGGAGGGGGTAGCTAATGAAAAACTGTTTTTT. This rearrangement joins TRBV5-1 to TRBJ1-4, with a tentative D call TRBD1 (6 bases). Germline CDR1 SGHRS, CDR2 YFSETQ. CDR3 size: 15 residues. With 0 bases removed from V and 3 bases from J, the gap between germline ends came to 9 bases.

This chain uses TRBV6-1 with TRBJ1-1; TRBD1 matches at 9 bases. The CDR3 length is 18 residues. V dropped 1 base and J dropped 0; count of bases not matched to a gene: 9. Germline values: CDR1 MNHNS, CDR2 SASEGT. CDR3 DNA sequence: TGTGCCAGCAGTGAAGAAGCGACAGGGGGGCTCATGAACACTGAAGCTTTCTTT. Its protein product is CASSEEATGGLMNTEAFF.

The V gene is TRBV29-1, the J gene TRBJ1-3; D remains ambiguous. The V gene's germline CDR1 is SQVTM and CDR2 ANQGSEA. Trimming pared 7 bases from V and 1 base from J, leaving 11 bases between. The CDR3 has 13 amino acids. The CDR3 protein is CSGRFGSGNTIYF. The CDR3 region has the DNA TGCAGCGGGCGGTTCGGATCTGGAAACACCATATATTTT.

The genes are TRBV4-1 and TRBJ2-7; TRBD2 matches at 7 bases. J gave up 5 bases and V 4 bases, and 14 bases lay outside the gene matches. The CDR3 totals 16 residues. Germline assignment: CDR1 MGHRA and CDR2 YSYEKL. CDR3 sequence: CASSPEGLAGVDEQYF. CDR3 DNA sequence: TGCGCCAGCAGCCCAGAGGGACTCGCGGGAGTGGACGAGCAGTACTTC.

CDR3 DNA sequence: TGTGCCAGCAGCTTTCGAGCGGGAAAAACCGGGGAGCTGTTTTTT. Translated, it gives CASSFRAGKTGELFF. The chain combines TRBV11-3 with TRBJ2-2; TRBD2 matches at 7 bases. The J segment lost 5 bases and the V segment lost 3 bases, leaving 6 bases of the junction unmatched. CDR3 length: 15 amino acids. Per the germline V gene, CDR1 is SGHNT and CDR2 is YENEEA.

V usage is TRBV6-5 and J usage is TRBJ2-5; no definite D call. Looked up from germline, CDR1 is MNHEY and CDR2 is SVGAGI. V lost 6 bases, J lost 7 bases, and 15 bases lay in between. This CDR3 region has 13 residues. The CDR3 region is CASSRGERSTQYF. The DNA of the CDR3 is TGTGCCAGCAGCCGAGGAGAAAGGTCGACCCAGTACTTC.

The rearrangement uses TRBV28 and TRBJ1-2; D unresolved. Germline values: CDR1 MDHEN, CDR2 SYDVKM. V dropped 6 bases and J dropped 0 bases, with 14 bases sitting between them. This CDR3 is built from 15 residues. CDR3 nucleotide sequence: TGTGCCAGCAGGCCCGAGGGCGGAGCTAACTATGGCTACACCTTC. Translated: CASRPEGGANYGYTF.

The chain joins TRBV5-4 to TRBJ2-7; D not resolved. The length of the CDR3 is 15 residues. Germline V CDR1 and CDR2: SGHNT, YYREEE (reference sequence). With 2 bases removed from V and 2 bases from J, the gap between germline ends came to 14 bases. The DNA for the CDR3 is TGTGCCAGCAGCTTCTCAGGTCTGGATCCCTACGAGCAGTACTTC. It codes for CASSFSGLDPYEQYF. Supplemented by reference TRBV5-4 and TRBJ2-7, the full variable domain reads ETGVTQSPTHLIKTRGQQVTLRCSSQSGHNTVSWYQQALGQGPQFIFQYYREEENGRGNFPPRFSGLQFPNYSSELNVNALELDDSALYLCASSFSGLDPYEQYFGPGTRLTVT.